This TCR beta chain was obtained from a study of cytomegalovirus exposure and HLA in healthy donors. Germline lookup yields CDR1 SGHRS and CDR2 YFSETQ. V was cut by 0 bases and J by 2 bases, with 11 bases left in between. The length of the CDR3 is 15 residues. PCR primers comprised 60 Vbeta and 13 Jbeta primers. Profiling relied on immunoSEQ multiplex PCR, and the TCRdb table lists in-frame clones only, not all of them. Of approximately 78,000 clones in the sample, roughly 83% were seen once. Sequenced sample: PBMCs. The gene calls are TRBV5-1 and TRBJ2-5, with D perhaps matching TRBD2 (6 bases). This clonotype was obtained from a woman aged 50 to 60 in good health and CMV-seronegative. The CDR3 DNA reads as TGCGCCAGCAGCTTGGTCGGCGGGGTACAAGAGACCCAGTACTTC. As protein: CASSLVGGVQETQYF.